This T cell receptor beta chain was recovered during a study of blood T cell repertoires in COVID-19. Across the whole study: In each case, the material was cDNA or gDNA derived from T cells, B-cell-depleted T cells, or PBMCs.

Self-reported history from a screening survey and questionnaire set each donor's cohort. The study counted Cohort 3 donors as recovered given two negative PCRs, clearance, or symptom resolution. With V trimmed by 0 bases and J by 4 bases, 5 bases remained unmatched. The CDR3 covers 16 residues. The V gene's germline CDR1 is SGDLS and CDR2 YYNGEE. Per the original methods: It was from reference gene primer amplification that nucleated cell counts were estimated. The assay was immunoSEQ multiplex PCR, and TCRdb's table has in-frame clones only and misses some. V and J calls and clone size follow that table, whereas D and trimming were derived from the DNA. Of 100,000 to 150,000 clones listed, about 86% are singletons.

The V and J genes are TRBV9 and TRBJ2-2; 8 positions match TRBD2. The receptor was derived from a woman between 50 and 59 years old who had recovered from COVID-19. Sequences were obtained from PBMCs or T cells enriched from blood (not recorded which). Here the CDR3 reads CASSVGPGGLTGELFF. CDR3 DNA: TGTGCCAGCAGCGTAGGTCCGGGGGGGCTCACCGGGGAGCTGTTTTTT.